This T cell receptor beta chain was found in a study of technical replicates of blood from several donors. The repertoire was sequenced with immunoSEQ multiplex PCR; TCRdb's copy has only in-frame clones and lacks some. The sample carries under 65,000 clones, about 96% recorded once. Germline lookup yields CDR1 SGHRS and CDR2 YFSETQ. The CDR3 loop spans 13 amino acids. With 2 bases removed from V and 0 bases from J, the gap between germline ends came to 6 bases. The V and J genes are TRBV5-1 and TRBJ2-7; TRBD1 is a possible D gene (6 bases). Input material: T cells isolated from PBMCs. This clonotype originated in a human donor in good health. The CDR3 sequence is CASSLQGSYEQYF. CDR3 bases: TGCGCCAGCAGCTTACAGGGCTCCTACGAGCAGTACTTC.